This passage covers 17 T cell receptor beta chains from one sample sequenced in a study of long-term antiretroviral therapy in people with HIV. Runs used v3.0 of the immunoSEQ assay and were done at survey level. Method: immunoSEQ multiplex PCR; TCRdb's copy keeps in-frame clones and lacks some. In the table there are 40,000 to 60,000 clones, roughly four fifths of which are singletons. The source was unsorted PBMCs, collected 0.8 years after starting antiretroviral therapy. These receptors were taken from a young woman with HIV.

This sequence joins TRBV7-9 and TRBJ2-7; D is unresolved. Germline V gives CDR1 SEHNR, CDR2 FQNEAQ (reference sequence). CDR3 length: 12 amino acids. Trimming removed 7 bases at V and 4 bases at J, with 11 bases between. The CDR3 loop reads CASIGPEYEQYF. DNA of the CDR3: TGTGCCAGCATCGGACCCGAGTACGAGCAGTACTTC.

The chain uses TRBV7-2 and TRBJ1-1; D remains ambiguous. Germline assignment: CDR1 SGHTA and CDR2 FQGNSA. The CDR3 has 13 amino acids. The V gene lost 3 bases and the J gene lost 0 bases, with 5 bases spanning the gap. The CDR3, as DNA: TGTGCCAGCAGCTTTACAGTGAACACTGAAGCTTTCTTT. This gives the protein CASSFTVNTEAFF.

This chain joins TRBV4-3 and TRBJ2-7; no clear D gene. The CDR3 is made up of 12 amino acids. CDR1 and CDR2 (germline): LGHNA, YSLEER. The V end lost 3 bases, the J end lost 3 bases, and 6 bases lay between the germline ends. The CDR3 bases are TGCGCCAGCAGCCAGAACCACTACGAGCAGTACTTC. Protein product: CASSQNHYEQYF.

This chain connects TRBV12-5 to TRBJ2-2; no reliable D call. The CDR3 loop spans 14 amino acids. Trimming left V 3 bases short and J 3 bases short, with 8 bases between. Germline CDR1 LGHNT, CDR2 FRNRAP. The CDR3 DNA follows: TGTGCTAGTGGTTTTTCAGATTACACCGGGGAGCTGTTTTTT. It yields the protein CASGFSDYTGELFF.

The chain uses TRBV11-2 and TRBJ1-2; unclear D gene. Trimming stripped 1 base from V and 6 bases from J, with 9 bases between. The CDR3 contains 13 residues. The germline V gene has CDR1 SGHAT and CDR2 FQNNGV. CDR3 amino acids: CASSLGLQDGYTF. CDR3 nucleotides: TGTGCCAGCAGCTTAGGTTTGCAGGATGGCTACACCTTC.

This chain joins TRBV6-5 and TRBJ2-1, with 9 bases identical to TRBD2. The CDR3 extends over 16 amino acids. Germline CDR1 and CDR2: MNHEY and SVGAGI. After removal of 2 bases from V and 4 bases from J, the junction contained 6 bases not matched to a gene. In DNA form, the CDR3 reads TGTGCCAGCAGTTACACCCCTAGCGGGGCGTACAATGAGCAGTTCTTC. Translated, it gives CASSYTPSGAYNEQFF.

In DNA form, the CDR3 reads TGCGCCAGCAGGACTAGCGACACAGATACGCAGTATTTT. Translation gives CASRTSDTDTQYF. The chain couples TRBV5-1 to TRBJ2-3; 8 bases are shared with TRBD2. The germline gives CDR1 SGHRS, CDR2 YFSETQ. CDR3 length equals 13 residues. With V trimmed by 5 bases and J by 2 bases, 1 base remained unmatched.

The chain has TRBV7-9 and TRBJ1-2; D gene ambiguous. From germline, CDR1 is SEHNR and CDR2 FQNEAQ (reference sequence). This CDR3 contains 16 residues. V dropped 1 base and J dropped 7 bases, with 19 bases sitting between them. CDR3 sequence (DNA): TGTGCCAGCAGCTTAGTGGCCTTGAATTTGGCCGGTGGCTACACCTTC. The encoded protein is CASSLVALNLAGGYTF.

J is TRBJ2-7 and V is TRBV5-1; perhaps TRBD2 as D (6 bases). Between the trimmed V and J ends, which lost 1 base and 1 base, there was a span of 12 bases. The CDR3 is made up of 15 amino acids. Per the germline V gene, CDR1 is SGHRS and CDR2 is YFSETQ. For the CDR3, the DNA is TGCGCCAGCAGCTTGATCGGGGGAAGGTCCTACGAGCAGTACTTC. Amino acids: CASSLIGGRSYEQYF.

The rearrangement uses TRBV6-1 and TRBJ2-3; TRBD1 agrees at 7 bases. The V segment lost 6 bases and the J segment 3 bases; nucleotides outside the gene matches: 9. Germline V lookup: CDR1 MNHNS, CDR2 SASEGT. The CDR3 consists of 15 residues. CDR3 residues: CASSHTGVVTDTQYF. DNA of the CDR3: TGTGCCAGCAGCCATACAGGGGTTGTAACAGATACGCAGTATTTT.

The sample holds a few counts of this clone. The genes are TRBV19 and TRBJ2-5, with 11 positions matching TRBD2. This CDR3 region has 15 residues. Unmatched junction bases numbered 7, after V lost 5 bases and J lost 5 bases. Germline-derived CDR1 and CDR2 are LNHDA and SQIVND (reference sequence). The CDR3 sequence: CASSRTSGSLETQYF. Here the CDR3 DNA reads TGTGCCAGTAGTCGTACTAGCGGGAGTTTGGAGACCCAGTACTTC.

This rearrangement joins TRBV29-1 to TRBJ2-1; TRBD2 might be the D (6 bases). From germline, CDR1 is SQVTM and CDR2 ANQGSEA. The CDR3 has 13 amino acids. V was clipped by 8 bases and J by 4 bases, with 15 bases between them. This chain's CDR3 is CSLNAGSYNEQFF. The CDR3 DNA reads TGCAGCCTTAATGCGGGATCTTACAATGAGCAGTTCTTC.

The rearrangement joins TRBV19 to TRBJ2-7, with D perhaps being TRBD1 or TRBD2 (5 bases each). Germline V gene sequence: CDR1 LNHDA, CDR2 SQIVND (reference sequence). Trimming removed 5 bases from V and 0 bases from J, with 14 bases in between. This CDR3 has 15 amino acids. The CDR3 bases are TGTGCCAGTAGTGCGCACCGGGACGCCTCCTACGAGCAGTACTTC. This translates into CASSAHRDASYEQYF.

The chain has TRBV4-1 and TRBJ2-7, with D perhaps TRBD2 (5 bases). The ends were cut back, 3 bases at V and 7 bases at J, with 19 bases in the middle. The CDR3 sequence is 15 residues long. In germline, CDR1 is MGHRA, CDR2 YSYEKL. The CDR3 DNA sequence: TGCGCCAGCAGCCACCTGGAGTCCGGGGTGTGGGAGCAGTACTTC. Translating it yields CASSHLESGVWEQYF.

The V call is TRBV28, the J call TRBJ2-4, with D uncertain. Germline V gene sequence: CDR1 MDHEN, CDR2 SYDVKM. This CDR3 is 17 amino acids long. Between the trimmed V and J ends, which lost 7 bases and 1 base, there was a span of 20 bases. The CDR3 loop reads CASTPSYALFAKNIQYF. CDR3 nucleotide sequence: TGTGCCAGCACCCCGTCCTATGCTTTGTTTGCCAAAAACATTCAGTACTTC.

The chain recombines TRBV29-1 with TRBJ2-7; D may be TRBD2 (6 bases). The germline V gene has CDR1 SQVTM and CDR2 ANQGSEA. This CDR3 region has 15 residues. The V end lost 1 base, the J end lost 6 bases, and 19 bases lay between the germline ends. For the CDR3, the DNA is TGCAGCGTTGAAGCGGCCTCCATCGGGGGTTTCGAGCAGTACTTC. Translation gives CSVEAASIGGFEQYF.

The chain has TRBV7-2 and TRBJ1-5; D gene uncertain. Germline loops: CDR1 SGHTA, CDR2 FQGNSA. The CDR3 length is 14 residues. Trimming shortened V by 3 bases and J by 2 bases, and 8 bases separated the two germline ends. The CDR3 protein is CASSLVEGNQPQHF. The CDR3 nucleotides are TGTGCCAGCAGCTTGGTAGAGGGCAATCAGCCCCAGCATTTT.